The clone carrying this T cell receptor beta chain occurred a few times. Clones were sequenced by immunoSEQ multiplex PCR, and TCRdb holds only the in-frame ones, with some missing. The repertoire holds fewer than 30,000 clones, approximately 94% seen once, with 7% to 9% in the top ten. The germline CDR1 and CDR2 sequences are MNHNY and SVGAGI (reference sequence). V was clipped by 6 bases and J by 6 bases; unmatched bases: 9. This CDR3 is 16 amino acids long. These data originate in a study of blood T cell repertoires in COVID-19. Overall study context: The samples span acute and convalescent COVID-19 from the United States, Italy and Spain. Sample material is recorded as cDNA or gDNA derived from T cells, B-cell-depleted T cells, or PBMCs.

The chain links TRBV6-6 to TRBJ2-2; 11 bases fit TRBD1. The sample taken for sequencing was peripheral blood. The receptor's source is a human donor in a cohort sampled during active COVID-19. The CDR3 region is CASSPSGQGAAGELFF. The CDR3 DNA reads as TGTGCCAGCAGCCCCAGCGGACAGGGGGCGGCCGGGGAGCTGTTTTTT.